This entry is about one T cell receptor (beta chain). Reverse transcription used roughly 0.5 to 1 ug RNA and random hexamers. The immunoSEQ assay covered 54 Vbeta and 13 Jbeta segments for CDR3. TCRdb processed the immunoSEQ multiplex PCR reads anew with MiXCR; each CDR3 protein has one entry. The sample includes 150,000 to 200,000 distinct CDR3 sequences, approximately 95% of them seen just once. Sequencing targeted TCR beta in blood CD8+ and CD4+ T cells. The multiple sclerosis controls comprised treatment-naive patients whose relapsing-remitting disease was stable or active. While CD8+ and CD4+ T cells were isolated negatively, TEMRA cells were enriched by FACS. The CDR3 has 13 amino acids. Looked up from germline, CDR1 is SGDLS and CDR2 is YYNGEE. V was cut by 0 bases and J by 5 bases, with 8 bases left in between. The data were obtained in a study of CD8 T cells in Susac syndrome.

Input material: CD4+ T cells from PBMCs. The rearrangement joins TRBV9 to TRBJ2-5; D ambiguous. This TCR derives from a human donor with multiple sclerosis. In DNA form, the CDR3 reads TGTGCCAGCAGCGTAGCCTCCCGGGAGACCCAGTACTTC. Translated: CASSVASRETQYF.